Below are 14 T cell receptor beta chains sequenced from a single sample in a study of T cells in Graves' hyperthyroidism and ophthalmopathy. Amplified regions were TCR beta CDR3 sequences from RNA transcripts. A first-round RT-PCR of the TCR CDR3 used the HTBI primer set. TCRdb reanalysed the multiplex PCR reads using MiXCR and keeps one entry per CDR3 protein. The sample lists roughly 710,000 distinct CDR3 sequences, 35% occurring once. The specimen was blood. The origin of the receptors is a woman between 40 and 50 years old with Graves' hyperthyroidism.

This clonotype appeared a few times. The chain links TRBV20-1 to TRBJ2-3, with TRBD2 matching 12 bases. The CDR3 spans 15 residues. Germline trimming cut 6 bases from V and 4 bases from J; bases unmatched to any gene: 8. CDR1 and CDR2 from the germline V gene are DFQATT and SNEGSKA (reference sequence). The CDR3 nucleotides read TGCAGTGCCCCCGGTCTAGCGGGAGGGCCAGATACGCAGTATTTT. Amino acid sequence: CSAPGLAGGPDTQYF.

This clonotype occurred once. The chain carries TRBV15 and TRBJ2-3, with D hard to call. The CDR3 is 16 amino acids. CDR1 and CDR2 from the germline V gene are LNHNV and YYDKDF (reference sequence). Trimming pared 0 bases from V and 0 bases from J, leaving 10 bases between. CDR3 loop: CATSRDRWNSTDTQYF. CDR3 DNA: TGTGCCACCAGCAGAGATAGATGGAACAGCACAGATACGCAGTATTTT.

In its sample, this clonotype was seen a few times. CDR3 DNA: TGTGCCAGCAGCGGGACAGGTTCTACCGGGGAGCTGTTTTTT. Amino acid sequence: CASSGTGSTGELFF. The V gene is TRBV9, the J gene TRBJ2-2, with 7 positions matching TRBD1. The CDR3 sequence is 14 residues long. The germline V gene encodes CDR1 SGDLS and CDR2 YYNGEE. Germline trimming cut 3 bases from V and 5 bases from J; bases unmatched to any gene: 4. Drawing the rest from reference TRBV9 and TRBJ2-2, the complete variable domain is DSGVTQTPKHLITATGQRVTLRCSPRSGDLSVYWYQQSLDQGLQFLIQYYNGEERAKGNILERFSAQQFPDLHSELNLSSLELGDSALYFCASSGTGSTGELFFGEGSRLTVL.

This clonotype has ten or more counts. The chain joins TRBV7-6 to TRBJ1-4; possibly TRBD1 for D (6 bases). With 4 bases removed from V and 4 bases from J, the gap between germline ends came to 13 bases. The CDR3 covers 15 residues. In germline, CDR1 is SGHVS, CDR2 FNYEAQ. CDR3 sequence (DNA): TGTGCCAGCAGCTACCGGGACAAATTTAATGAAAAACTGTTTTTT. Encoded protein: CASSYRDKFNEKLFF.

This clonotype was recorded once. The chain couples TRBV2 to TRBJ2-2; 9 bases line up with TRBD2. The germline V gene encodes CDR1 SNHLY and CDR2 FYNNEI. With V trimmed by 5 bases and J by 9 bases, 10 bases remained unmatched. The CDR3 runs to 15 residues. This chain's CDR3 is CASSPSTSGPRELFF. CDR3 sequence (DNA): TGTGCCAGCAGTCCATCGACTAGCGGTCCCCGGGAGCTGTTTTTT.

This clonotype has more than one count but fewer than ten. A read error may account for a junction end that differs from germline. V gene TRBV10-2 combines with J gene TRBJ1-1; 7 nucleotides line up with TRBD1. This CDR3 comprises 12 residues. CDR1 is WSHSY, CDR2 SAAADI, per germline. The CDR3 DNA reads TGTGCCAGCACCCAGGGGGAAACTGAAGCTTTCTTT. Translation gives CASTQGETEAFF.

This clonotype has a count of ten or more. The rearrangement links TRBV29-1 to TRBJ1-2; D perhaps matches TRBD1 (6 bases). CDR1 is SQVTM and CDR2 is ANQGSEA in the germline V gene. The CDR3 runs to 12 residues. The CDR3 bases are TGCAGTGCCGGGGGGGGGCTTGGTGGCTACACCTTC. It specifies CSAGGGLGGYTF.

For this clonotype: A much bigger clone sits one base away, suggesting this may be a read error. The chain uses TRBV19 and TRBJ2-7; D may be TRBD1 or TRBD2 (5 bases each). CDR3 length: 15 amino acids. V lost 5 bases and J 0 bases, leaving 14 bases between the germline ends. Germline V gene sequence: CDR1 LNHDA, CDR2 SQIVND (reference sequence). CDR3 loop: CASSPWDRPSYEQYF. The CDR3 nucleotides read TGTGCCAGTAGTCCCTGGGACCGACCCTCCTACGAGCAGTACTTC.

The chain couples TRBV12-3 or TRBV12-4 to TRBJ2-6; D possibly corresponds to TRBD2 (5 bases). This CDR3 comprises 17 residues. The V end was cut by 4 bases, the J end by 2 bases, with 15 bases between. CDR3 loop: CASSYFRVGAGANVLTF. CDR3 DNA sequence: TGTGCCAGCAGTTATTTTCGGGTCGGGGCTGGGGCCAACGTCCTGACTTTC.

Many counts were recorded for this clonotype. This chain links TRBV5-4 with TRBJ1-2; no reliable D call. This CDR3 has 15 amino acids. The V and J ends lost 4 bases and 1 base respectively, with 14 bases between them. Germline CDR1 reads SGHNT; CDR2 reads YYREEE (reference sequence). The CDR3 DNA reads as TGTGCCAGCAGCGAGGACGGAGCCTTTAACTATGGCTACACCTTC. Protein sequence: CASSEDGAFNYGYTF.

This clonotype has only a few counts. The V and J genes are TRBV15 and TRBJ1-1; D ambiguous. Trimming removed 0 bases from V and 0 bases from J, with 8 bases in between. Germline assignment: CDR1 LNHNV and CDR2 YYDKDF (reference sequence). The CDR3 runs 15 residues. The CDR3: CATSRERAMNTEAFF. The CDR3, as DNA: TGTGCCACCAGCAGAGAAAGGGCCATGAACACTGAAGCTTTCTTT.

The chain recombines TRBV29-1 with TRBJ1-2; D unresolved. The CDR3 totals 12 residues. From germline, CDR1 is SQVTM and CDR2 ANQGSEA. Trimming removed 2 bases at V and 8 bases at J, with 12 bases between. CDR3 in DNA: TGCAGCGTTGAATCGCAGGACGAGGGCTACACCTTC. This codes for CSVESQDEGYTF.

There are many counts of this clonotype. V usage is TRBV20-1 and J usage is TRBJ1-2; D possibly corresponds to TRBD1 (5 bases). Germline-derived CDR1 and CDR2 are DFQATT and SNEGSKA (reference sequence). This CDR3 region has 13 residues. V was trimmed by 6 bases and J by 0 bases, leaving 11 bases between them. CDR3 sequence (DNA): TGCAGTGCGCCAGGGCTAGCTAACTATGGCTACACCTTC. It translates to CSAPGLANYGYTF.

This chain joins TRBV4-3 and TRBJ2-7; TRBD1 matches 7 bases. Per germline, CDR1 LGHNA and CDR2 YSLEER. The V gene end was trimmed by 0 bases and the J gene end by 1 base; junction bases not matched to a gene: 6. This CDR3 is 16 amino acids long. This CDR3 is CASSQDWAGGSYEQYF. CDR3 nucleotide sequence: TGCGCCAGCAGCCAAGATTGGGCAGGGGGATCCTACGAGCAGTACTTC.